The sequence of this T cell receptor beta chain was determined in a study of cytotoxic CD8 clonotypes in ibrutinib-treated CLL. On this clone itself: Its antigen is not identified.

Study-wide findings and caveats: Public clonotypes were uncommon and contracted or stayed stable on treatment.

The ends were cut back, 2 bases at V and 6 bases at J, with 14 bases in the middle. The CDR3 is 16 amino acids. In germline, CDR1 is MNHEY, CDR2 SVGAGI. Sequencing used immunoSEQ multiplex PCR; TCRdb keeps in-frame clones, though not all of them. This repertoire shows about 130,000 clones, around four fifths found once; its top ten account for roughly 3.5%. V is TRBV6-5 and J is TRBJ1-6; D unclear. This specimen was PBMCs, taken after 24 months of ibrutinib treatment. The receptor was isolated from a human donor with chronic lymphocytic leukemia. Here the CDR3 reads CASSYRVPPSNSPLHF. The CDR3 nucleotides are TGTGCCAGCAGTTACAGGGTCCCCCCATCTAATTCACCCCTCCACTTT.